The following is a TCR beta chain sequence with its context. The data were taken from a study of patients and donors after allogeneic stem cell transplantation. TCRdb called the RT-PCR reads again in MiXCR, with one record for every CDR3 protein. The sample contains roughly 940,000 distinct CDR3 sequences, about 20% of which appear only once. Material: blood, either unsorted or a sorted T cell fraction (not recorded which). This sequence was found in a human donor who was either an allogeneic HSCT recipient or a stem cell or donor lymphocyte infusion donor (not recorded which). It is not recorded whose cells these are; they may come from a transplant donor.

The DNA of the CDR3 is TGTGCCAGCAGCCGGACAGGGGGCTTTGACACTGAAGCTTTCTTT. Translated: CASSRTGGFDTEAFF. The chain couples TRBV11-2 to TRBJ1-1; 11 bases match TRBD1. Germline-derived CDR1 and CDR2 are SGHAT and FQNNGV. V trimming: 5 bases; J trimming: 3 bases; junction bases outside the gene matches: 5. This CDR3 spans 15 amino acids.